A single sample gave rise to the 27 T cell receptor beta chains below, sequenced in a study of T-cell reconstitution after alpha-beta-depleted transplantation in children (dated by TCRdb to the mid-2010s). What the treatment or condition label conveys for this sample: allogeneic hematopoietic cell transplantation with graft depleted of TCRalphabeta T cells and CD19 B cells. Libraries were built with PCR. Sequencing instrument: Illumina HiSeq 2500. TCR library preparation used molecular barcoding, with unique molecular identifiers applied to normalize quantification of the TCRbeta repertoire. The public reads were reprocessed in TCRdb via fastp at Q25 and MiXCR, keeping in-frame beta chains. Merged by CDR3 protein, the rows form single entries marked with the most common genes and DNA. Recorded for this sample are hundreds of thousands of distinct CDR3 sequences; less than 15% of them occurred a single time. The top ten hold 0.79% of the sample.

The source material was PBMCs, sampled before TCRalphabeta/CD19-depleted stem cell transplant. The origin of the receptors is a girl aged 2-10 years with congenital amegakaryocytic thrombocytopenia, due to receive a stem cell transplant.

A few counts support this clonotype. This sequence joins TRBV7-2 and TRBJ2-7; D is unresolved. Trimming removed 5 bases at V and 3 bases at J, with 14 bases between. The CDR3 sequence is 14 residues long. CDR1 and CDR2 (germline): SGHTA, FQGNSA. In nucleotides, the CDR3 is TGTGCCAGCAGCCCGTCTGTCACCAACTACGAGCAGTACTTC. It translates to CASSPSVTNYEQYF.

This chain uses TRBV7-9 with TRBJ2-1, with D perhaps assigned TRBD1 or TRBD2 (5 bases each). The germline gives CDR1 SEHNR, CDR2 FQNEAQ (reference sequence). V was clipped by 5 bases and J by 4 bases, with 15 bases between them. This CDR3 comprises 15 residues. The CDR3 region is CASSATGTGYNEQFF. The DNA for the CDR3 is TGTGCCAGCAGCGCAACCGGGACCGGATACAATGAGCAGTTCTTC.

A few counts support this clonotype. The rearrangement uses TRBV5-1 and TRBJ2-3; the D gene could be TRBD1 or TRBD2 (5 bases each). Germline-derived CDR1 and CDR2 are SGHRS and YFSETQ. The CDR3 totals 14 residues. V was pared by 4 bases and J by 4 bases, with 13 bases between. CDR3 loop: CASSVGDLADTQYF. As DNA, the CDR3 is TGCGCCAGCAGCGTGGGGGACCTAGCAGATACGCAGTATTTT.

In its sample, this clonotype was seen many times. The chain recombines TRBV28 with TRBJ2-1, with 11 nucleotides matching TRBD2. J lost 0 bases, V lost 5 bases, and 6 bases had no gene match. CDR3 length: 17 amino acids. Germline CDR1 reads MDHEN; CDR2 reads SYDVKM. In nucleotides, the CDR3 is TGTGCCAGCAGTCTCGGGACTAGCGGACACTCCTACAATGAGCAGTTCTTC. Protein sequence: CASSLGTSGHSYNEQFF. The variable domain in full, completed from reference TRBV28 and TRBJ2-1, reads DVKVTQSSRYLVKRTGEKVFLECVQDMDHENMFWYRQDPGLGLRLIYFSYDVKMKEKGDIPEGYSVSREKKERFSLILESASTNQTSMYLCASSLGTSGHSYNEQFFGPGTRLTVL.

This clonotype was observed a few times. The chain combines TRBV5-6 with TRBJ1-1; unclear D gene. From germline, CDR1 is SGHDT and CDR2 YYEEEE. This CDR3 region has 12 residues. Trimming removed 3 bases from V and 5 bases from J, with 8 bases in between. CDR3 in DNA: TGTGCCAGCAGCTCGGATGTGACTGAAGCTTTCTTT. Translating gives CASSSDVTEAFF.

This clonotype was found many times. V gene TRBV12-3 or TRBV12-4 combines with J gene TRBJ1-2; no firm D call. The CDR3 consists of 13 residues. Trimming left V 2 bases short and J 4 bases short, with 8 bases between. The CDR3 loop reads CASSLRSIYGYTF. CDR3 in DNA: TGTGCCAGCAGTTTAAGGTCCATCTATGGCTACACCTTC.

This clonotype was counted ten times or more. This chain joins TRBV29-1 and TRBJ2-7; D may be TRBD2 (6 bases). CDR1 and CDR2 (germline): SQVTM, ANQGSEA. The CDR3 consists of 13 residues. Between the trimmed V and J ends, which lost 2 bases and 7 bases, there was a span of 15 bases. CDR3 amino acids: CSVELPGRMEQYF. In DNA form, the CDR3 reads TGCAGCGTTGAACTACCAGGGAGGATGGAGCAGTACTTC.

At least ten counts were recorded for this clonotype. The gene calls are TRBV5-6 and TRBJ2-1; TRBD2 matches 8 bases. The CDR3 contains 15 residues. Trimming took 4 bases from V and 5 from J; bases not matched to a gene: 8. Germline CDR1 is SGHDT and CDR2 is YYEEEE. The CDR3 DNA is TGTGCCAGCAGCCCTCCGAGCGGGAGAAACAATGAGCAGTTCTTC. Translating it yields CASSPPSGRNNEQFF.

This clonotype was seen repeatedly, ten times or more. This chain uses TRBV29-1 with TRBJ1-6; TRBD1 matches 7 bases. The ends lost 7 bases at V and 7 bases at J; junction bases unmatched: 4. The CDR3 runs to 12 residues. The germline gives CDR1 SQVTM, CDR2 ANQGSEA. The CDR3, as DNA: TGCAGCGCCGGGACAGCAAATTCACCCCTCCACTTT. Translated: CSAGTANSPLHF.

This clonotype was seen many times. V usage is TRBV29-1 and J usage is TRBJ1-2, with D hard to call. In germline, CDR1 is SQVTM, CDR2 ANQGSEA. V dropped 5 bases and J dropped 7 bases, with 8 bases sitting between them. The CDR3 runs 10 residues. The DNA for the CDR3 is TGCAGCGTTCCCAGCAGTGGCTACACCTTC. It yields the protein CSVPSSGYTF.

V is TRBV5-1 and J is TRBJ2-3, with TRBD2 as a possible D gene (5 bases). Germline loops: CDR1 SGHRS, CDR2 YFSETQ. CDR3 length: 13 amino acids. The germline V and J ends were trimmed by 3 bases and 4 bases, with 9 bases remaining between them. The CDR3 loop is CASSSGFADTQYF. CDR3 in DNA: TGCGCCAGCAGCTCGGGATTCGCAGATACGCAGTATTTT.

The sample holds many counts of this clonotype. The chain is built from TRBV15 and TRBJ2-1; D unclear. V was shortened by 3 bases and J by 12 bases, with 15 bases between the two germline ends. The germline CDR1 and CDR2 sequences are LNHNV and YYDKDF (reference sequence). This CDR3 contains 13 residues. The CDR3 DNA follows: TGTGCCACCAGCAGCTATCCTAGTATTCCGCAGTTCTTC. Protein sequence: CATSSYPSIPQFF. Supplemented by reference TRBV15 and TRBJ2-1, the full variable domain reads DAMVIQNPRYQVTQFGKPVTLSCSQTLNHNVMYWYQQKSSQAPKLLFHYYDKDFNNEADTPDNFQSRRPNTSFCFLDIRSPGLGDTAMYLCATSSYPSIPQFFGPGTRLTVL.

V gene TRBV5-1 combines with J gene TRBJ1-2; possible D gene TRBD1, 5 bases. The CDR3 runs 13 residues. V lost 5 bases, J lost 4 bases, and 12 bases lay in between. Germline V gives CDR1 SGHRS, CDR2 YFSETQ. CDR3 in amino acids: CASSFTDSYGYTF. The CDR3 DNA is TGCGCCAGCAGTTTCACCGACAGCTATGGCTACACCTTC. The full variable domain, in which reference TRBV5-1 and TRBJ1-2 provide the parts outside the CDR3, is KAGVTQTPRYLIKTRGQQVTLSCSPISGHRSVSWYQQTPGQGLQFLFEYFSETQRNKGNFPGRFSGRQFSNSRSEMNVSTLELGDSALYLCASSFTDSYGYTFGSGTRLTVV.

V usage is TRBV6-1 and J usage is TRBJ2-3; D is undetermined. In germline, CDR1 is MNHNS, CDR2 SASEGT. V lost 7 bases and J lost 4, with 15 bases in between. The CDR3 is 14 residues long. DNA of the CDR3: TGTGCCAGCATGGTGTCGGTATTCCCAGATACGCAGTATTTT. This codes for CASMVSVFPDTQYF.

This clonotype was observed a few times. This chain joins TRBV7-2 and TRBJ2-1; 10 nucleotides align to TRBD2. Losses at the gene ends were 6 bases for V and 0 bases for J; bases not matched to a gene: 20. The CDR3 runs to 21 residues. CDR1 is SGHTA, CDR2 FQGNSA, per germline. The CDR3 region is CASRPSRRRLAGDFSYNEQFF. The CDR3 DNA reads as TGTGCCAGCAGGCCGTCGCGTAGACGGCTAGCGGGAGATTTCTCCTACAATGAGCAGTTCTTC. Using reference TRBV7-2 and TRBJ2-1 for the parts outside the CDR3, the full variable domain is GAGVSQSPSNKVTEKGKDVELRCDPISGHTALYWYRQSLGQGLEFLIYFQGNSAPDKSGLPSDRFSAERTGGSVSTLTIQRTQQEDSAVYLCASRPSRRRLAGDFSYNEQFFGPGTRLTVL.

CDR3 nucleotides: TGTGCCAGCAGCTCTAGCGGGAGCGACTCCTACGAGCAGTACTTC. It encodes CASSSSGSDSYEQYF. The chain joins TRBV7-9 to TRBJ2-7; 10 bases align to TRBD2. The CDR3 contains 15 residues. Trimming took 4 bases from V and 0 from J; bases not matched to a gene: 3. Germline values: CDR1 SEHNR, CDR2 FQNEAQ (reference sequence).

The genes are TRBV20-1 and TRBJ2-5; D may be TRBD2 (6 bases). CDR1 is DFQATT and CDR2 is SNEGSKA in the germline V gene (reference sequence). The ends were cut back, 6 bases at V and 4 bases at J, with 18 bases in the middle. This CDR3 contains 14 residues. CDR3 sequence (DNA): TGCAGTGCCGGACCCAGCGGGTATCGAGAGACCCAGTACTTC. Translation: CSAGPSGYRETQYF.

The table lists this clonotype with many counts. V is TRBV20-1 and J is TRBJ2-1; D not resolved. In germline, CDR1 is DFQATT, CDR2 SNEGSKA (reference sequence). The length of the CDR3 is 14 residues. Trimming removed 1 base at V and 8 bases at J, with 15 bases between. The CDR3 reads CSARAARSGDEQFF. CDR3 nucleotide sequence: TGCAGTGCTAGAGCCGCCAGATCAGGCGATGAGCAGTTCTTC.

This clonotype was seen only a few times. J is TRBJ2-3 and V is TRBV7-9; no reliable D call. V lost 5 bases, J lost 6 bases, and 15 bases lay in between. The CDR3 extends over 14 amino acids. Germline values: CDR1 SEHNR, CDR2 FQNEAQ (reference sequence). CDR3 amino acids: CASSLLDSMDTQYF. The CDR3 region has the DNA TGTGCCAGCAGCCTCCTTGATAGCATGGATACGCAGTATTTT.

This clonotype was counted ten times or more. The V and J genes are TRBV10-3 and TRBJ2-6, with 9 bases that match TRBD1. This CDR3 contains 16 residues. V was pared by 5 bases and J by 2 bases, with 4 bases of the junction left unmatched. Germline V gives CDR1 ENHRY, CDR2 SYGVKD. This CDR3 reads CAISRTGDTGANVLTF. CDR3 sequence (DNA): TGTGCCATCAGTAGGACAGGGGACACTGGGGCCAACGTCCTGACTTTC.

In this sample, this clonotype turned up a few times. The V and J genes are TRBV5-1 and TRBJ1-2; no definite D call. V gave up 0 bases and J gave up 6 bases, with 12 bases separating them. The germline V gene encodes CDR1 SGHRS and CDR2 YFSETQ. The CDR3 is 14 residues long. The CDR3 spells CASSLDVVADGYTF. For the CDR3, the DNA is TGCGCCAGCAGCTTGGATGTGGTTGCGGATGGCTACACCTTC. The whole variable domain, filled in from reference TRBV5-1 and TRBJ1-2, reads KAGVTQTPRYLIKTRGQQVTLSCSPISGHRSVSWYQQTPGQGLQFLFEYFSETQRNKGNFPGRFSGRQFSNSRSEMNVSTLELGDSALYLCASSLDVVADGYTFGSGTRLTVV.

This sequence joins TRBV20-1 and TRBJ1-4, with TRBD1 matching over 7 bases. The CDR3 spans 15 residues. Looked up from germline, CDR1 is DFQATT and CDR2 is SNEGSKA (reference sequence). V was pared by 1 base and J by 8 bases, with 10 bases of the junction left unmatched. The CDR3 protein is CSARVPGGGLEKLFF. CDR3 nucleotides: TGCAGTGCTAGAGTTCCGGGAGGGGGCTTGGAAAAACTGTTTTTT.

This clonotype was counted ten times or more. This chain joins TRBV6-6 and TRBJ2-2; maybe TRBD2 (5 bases). Deletions cut 8 bases from V and 4 bases from J, with 8 bases between. CDR1 is MNHNY and CDR2 is SVGAGI in the germline V gene (reference sequence). This CDR3 region has 12 residues. This chain's CDR3 is CASGLATGELFF. CDR3 DNA: TGTGCCAGCGGGCTAGCCACCGGGGAGCTGTTTTTT.

The CDR3 DNA follows: TGTGCCAGCAGCTTAGCTGGCGCTAGCGGAAACAATGAGCAGTTCTTC. Translating gives CASSLAGASGNNEQFF. V usage is TRBV7-2 and J usage is TRBJ2-1; TRBD2 aligns across 7 bases. This CDR3 comprises 16 residues. Trimming removed 0 bases from V and 5 bases from J; junction bases left unmatched: 7. Germline CDR1 reads SGHTA; CDR2 reads FQGNSA.

The J gene is TRBJ2-4, the V gene TRBV7-9; 11 bases map to TRBD2. Germline V lookup: CDR1 SEHNR, CDR2 FQNEAQ (reference sequence). The CDR3 contains 15 residues. V lost 6 bases, J lost 6 bases, and 7 bases stayed unmatched. The CDR3 DNA is TGTGCCAGCAGGGAACTAGCGGGAGCGGTAAACATTCAGTACTTC. This codes for CASRELAGAVNIQYF.

This clonotype was found a few times. This chain links TRBV5-1 with TRBJ2-1; tentatively, D is TRBD2 (6 bases). CDR1 is SGHRS and CDR2 is YFSETQ in the germline V gene. V lost 1 base and J 3 bases, leaving 11 bases between the germline ends. CDR3 length: 15 residues. CDR3 residues: CASSLSTSIYNEQFF. CDR3 nucleotide sequence: TGCGCCAGCAGCTTGTCGACTAGTATCTACAATGAGCAGTTCTTC.

This chain connects TRBV3-1 to TRBJ1-1; 11 positions match TRBD1. V lost 0 bases to trimming and J lost 6 bases; unmatched junction nucleotides: 3. CDR1 and CDR2 from the germline V gene are LGHDT and YNNKEL (reference sequence). This CDR3 contains 15 residues. CDR3 sequence: CASSQDTGQGAEAFF. The CDR3 DNA reads TGTGCCAGCAGCCAAGACACGGGACAGGGGGCTGAAGCTTTCTTT.